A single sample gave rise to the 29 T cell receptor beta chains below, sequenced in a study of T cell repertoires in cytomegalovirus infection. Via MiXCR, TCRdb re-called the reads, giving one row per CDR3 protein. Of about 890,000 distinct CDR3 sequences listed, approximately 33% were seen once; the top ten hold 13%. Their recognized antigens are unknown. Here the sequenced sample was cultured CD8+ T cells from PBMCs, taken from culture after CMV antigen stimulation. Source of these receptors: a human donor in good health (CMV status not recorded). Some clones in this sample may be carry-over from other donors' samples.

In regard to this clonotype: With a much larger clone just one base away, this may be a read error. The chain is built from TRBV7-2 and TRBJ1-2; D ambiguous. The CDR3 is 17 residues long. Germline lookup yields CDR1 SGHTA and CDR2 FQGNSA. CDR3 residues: CANSSVLLGPQAPGYTF. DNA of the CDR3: TGTGCCAACAGCTCCGTCCTTTTGGGCCCCCAAGCGCCGGGCTACACCTTC.

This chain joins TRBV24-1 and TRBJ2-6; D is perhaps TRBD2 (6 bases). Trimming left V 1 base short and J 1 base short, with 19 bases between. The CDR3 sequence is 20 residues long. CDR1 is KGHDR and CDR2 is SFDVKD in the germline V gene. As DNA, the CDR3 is TGTGCCACCAGTGATTTAAAGGAGGGCCCTATGAGGTCTGGGGCCAACGTCCTGACTTTC. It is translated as CATSDLKEGPMRSGANVLTF.

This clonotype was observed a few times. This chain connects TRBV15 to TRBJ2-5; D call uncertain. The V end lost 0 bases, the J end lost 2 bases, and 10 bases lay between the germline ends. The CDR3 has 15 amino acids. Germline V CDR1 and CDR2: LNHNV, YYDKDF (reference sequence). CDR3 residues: CATSRDRHLQETQYF. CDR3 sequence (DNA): TGTGCCACCAGCAGAGACCGACACCTACAAGAGACCCAGTACTTC.

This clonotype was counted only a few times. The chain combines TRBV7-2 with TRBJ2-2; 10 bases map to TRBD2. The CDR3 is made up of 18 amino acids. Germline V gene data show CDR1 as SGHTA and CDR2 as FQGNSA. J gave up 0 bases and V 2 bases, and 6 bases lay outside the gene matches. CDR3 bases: TGTGCCAGCAGCTTATGGCTAGCGGGGGCCTCGAACACCGGGGAGCTGTTTTTT. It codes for CASSLWLAGASNTGELFF.

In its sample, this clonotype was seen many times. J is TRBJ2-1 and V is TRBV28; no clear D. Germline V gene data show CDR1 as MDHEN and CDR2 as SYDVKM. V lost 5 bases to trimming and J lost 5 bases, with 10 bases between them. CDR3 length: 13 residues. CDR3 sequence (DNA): TGTGCCAGCAGTATCCAGATCCACAATGAGCAGTTCTTC. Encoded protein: CASSIQIHNEQFF.

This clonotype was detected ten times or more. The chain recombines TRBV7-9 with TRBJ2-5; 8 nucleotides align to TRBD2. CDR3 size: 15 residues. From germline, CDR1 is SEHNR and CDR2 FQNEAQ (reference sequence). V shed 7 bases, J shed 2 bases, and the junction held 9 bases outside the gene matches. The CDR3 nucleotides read TGTGCCAGCATGCGGGCGGGGGGTCCTCAAGAGACCCAGTACTTC. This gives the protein CASMRAGGPQETQYF.

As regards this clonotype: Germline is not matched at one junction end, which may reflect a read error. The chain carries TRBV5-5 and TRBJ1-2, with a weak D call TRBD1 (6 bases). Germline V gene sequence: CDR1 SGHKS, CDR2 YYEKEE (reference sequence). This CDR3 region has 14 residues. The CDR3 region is CASSLGDNFYDYTF. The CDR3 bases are TGTGCCAGCAGCTTGGGGGACAATTTCTATGACTACACCTTC.

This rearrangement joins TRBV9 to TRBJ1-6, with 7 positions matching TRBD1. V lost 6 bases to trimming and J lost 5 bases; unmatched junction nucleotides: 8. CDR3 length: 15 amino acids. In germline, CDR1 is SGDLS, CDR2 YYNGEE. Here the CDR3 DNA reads TGTGCCAGCAACCCCCGGGACAGCAATAATTCACCCCTCCACTTT. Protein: CASNPRDSNNSPLHF.

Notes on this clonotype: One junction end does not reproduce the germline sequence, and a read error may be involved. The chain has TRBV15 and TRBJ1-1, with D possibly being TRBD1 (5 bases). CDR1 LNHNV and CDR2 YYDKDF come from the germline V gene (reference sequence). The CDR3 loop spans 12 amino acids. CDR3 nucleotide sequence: TGTGCCACCAGCGGGGATGGGGGAGAAGCTATCTTT. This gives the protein CATSGDGGEAIF. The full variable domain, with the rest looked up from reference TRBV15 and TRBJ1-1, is DAMVIQNPRYQVTQFGKPVTLSCSQTLNHNVMYWYQQKSSQAPKLLFHYYDKDFNNEADTPDNFQSRRPNTSFCFLDIRSPGLGDTAMYLCATSGDGGEAIFGQGTRLTVV.

This chain's CDR3 is CASSQARANTEAFF. Written as DNA, the CDR3 is TGCGCCAGCAGCCAAGCCAGAGCGAACACTGAAGCTTTCTTT. The V and J genes are TRBV4-1 and TRBJ1-1, with unresolved D. Trimming removed 1 base from V and 1 base from J, with 7 bases in between. This CDR3 contains 14 residues. The germline V gene encodes CDR1 MGHRA and CDR2 YSYEKL.

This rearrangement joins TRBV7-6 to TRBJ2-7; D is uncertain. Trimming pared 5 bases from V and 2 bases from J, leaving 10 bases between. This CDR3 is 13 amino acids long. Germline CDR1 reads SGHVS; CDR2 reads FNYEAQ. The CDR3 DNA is TGTGCCAGCAGCATCAGTTTTCCCTACGAGCAGTACTTC. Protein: CASSISFPYEQYF.

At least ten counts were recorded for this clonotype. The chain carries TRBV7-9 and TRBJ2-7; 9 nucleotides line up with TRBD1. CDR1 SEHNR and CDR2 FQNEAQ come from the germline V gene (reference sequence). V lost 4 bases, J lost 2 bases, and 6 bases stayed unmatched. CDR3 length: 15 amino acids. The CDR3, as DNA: TGTGCCAGCAGCTCCAACAGGGGGCCCACCTACGAGCAGTACTTC. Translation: CASSSNRGPTYEQYF.

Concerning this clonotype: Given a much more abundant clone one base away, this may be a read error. The CDR3 coding sequence is TGTGCCAGCAGCTTAAGGGAGCGGGGGCCTCCCTACGAGCAGTGCGTC. Amino acid sequence: CASSLRERGPPYEQCV. The rearrangement links TRBV7-2 to TRBJ2-7; 8 bases are a match to TRBD2. Germline assignment: CDR1 SGHTA and CDR2 FQGNSA. The CDR3 consists of 16 residues.

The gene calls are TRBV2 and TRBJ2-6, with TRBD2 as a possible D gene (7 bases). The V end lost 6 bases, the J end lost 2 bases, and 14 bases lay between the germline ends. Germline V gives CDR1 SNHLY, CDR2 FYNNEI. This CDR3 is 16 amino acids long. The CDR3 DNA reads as TGTGCCAGCAGAACCCGAGGGGGGGCTGGGGCCAACGTCCTGACTTTC. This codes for CASRTRGGAGANVLTF.

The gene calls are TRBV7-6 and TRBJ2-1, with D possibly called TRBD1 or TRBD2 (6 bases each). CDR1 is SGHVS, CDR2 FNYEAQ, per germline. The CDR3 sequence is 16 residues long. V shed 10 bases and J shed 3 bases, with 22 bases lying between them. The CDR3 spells CANSSSGRGGYNEQFF. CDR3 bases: TGTGCCAATTCTTCTAGTGGCAGGGGAGGCTACAATGAGCAGTTCTTC.

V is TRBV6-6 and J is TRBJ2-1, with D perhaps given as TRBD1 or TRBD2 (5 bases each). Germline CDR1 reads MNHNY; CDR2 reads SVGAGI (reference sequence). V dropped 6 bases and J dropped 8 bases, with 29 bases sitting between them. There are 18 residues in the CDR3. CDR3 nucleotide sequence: TGTGCCAGCAGGCCCAGGGACGCATTACTAATTTCCTCCCATGAGCAGTTCTTC. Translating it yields CASRPRDALLISSHEQFF.

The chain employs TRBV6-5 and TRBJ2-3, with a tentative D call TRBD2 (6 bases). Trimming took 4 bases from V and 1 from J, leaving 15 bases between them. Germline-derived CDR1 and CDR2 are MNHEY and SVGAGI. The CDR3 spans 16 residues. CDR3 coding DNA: TGTGCCAGCAGTTTTTCAGGGAGGCTGGGCACAGATACGCAGTATTTT. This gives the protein CASSFSGRLGTDTQYF.

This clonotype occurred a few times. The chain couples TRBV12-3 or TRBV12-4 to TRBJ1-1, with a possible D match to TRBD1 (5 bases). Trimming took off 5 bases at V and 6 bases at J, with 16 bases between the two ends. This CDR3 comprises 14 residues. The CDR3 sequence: CASSPGLVIPEAFF. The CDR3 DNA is TGTGCCAGCAGTCCGGGACTTGTAATCCCTGAAGCTTTCTTT.

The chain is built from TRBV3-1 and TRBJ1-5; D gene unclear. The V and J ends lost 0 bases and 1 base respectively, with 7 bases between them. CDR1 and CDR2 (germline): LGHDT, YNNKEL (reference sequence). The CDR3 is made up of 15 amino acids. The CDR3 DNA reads TGTGCCAGCAGCCAAGATCTCCCCAGCAATCAGCCCCAGCATTTT. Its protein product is CASSQDLPSNQPQHF.

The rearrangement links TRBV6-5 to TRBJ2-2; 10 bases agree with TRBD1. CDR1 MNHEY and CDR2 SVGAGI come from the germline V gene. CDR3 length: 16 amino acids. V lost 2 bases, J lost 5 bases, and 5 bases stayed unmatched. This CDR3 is CASSYTPDRGTGELFF. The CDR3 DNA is TGTGCCAGCAGTTACACCCCGGACAGGGGGACCGGGGAGCTGTTTTTT.

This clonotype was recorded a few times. The CDR3 nucleotides read TGTGCCAGCAGTTTCCTGGGACAGCTATCTAGCACAGATACGCAGTATTTT. It specifies CASSFLGQLSSTDTQYF. The V and J genes are TRBV27 and TRBJ2-3, with 7 bases matching TRBD1. This CDR3 contains 17 residues. V was pared by 3 bases and J by 0 bases, with 9 bases of the junction left unmatched. In germline, CDR1 is MNHEY, CDR2 SMNVEV (reference sequence).

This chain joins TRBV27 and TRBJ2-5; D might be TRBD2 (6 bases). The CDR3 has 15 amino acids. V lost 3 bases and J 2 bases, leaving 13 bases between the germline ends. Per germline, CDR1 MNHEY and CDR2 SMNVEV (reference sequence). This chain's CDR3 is CASSFGGSGQETQYF. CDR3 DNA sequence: TGTGCCAGCAGTTTCGGGGGAAGTGGTCAAGAGACCCAGTACTTC.

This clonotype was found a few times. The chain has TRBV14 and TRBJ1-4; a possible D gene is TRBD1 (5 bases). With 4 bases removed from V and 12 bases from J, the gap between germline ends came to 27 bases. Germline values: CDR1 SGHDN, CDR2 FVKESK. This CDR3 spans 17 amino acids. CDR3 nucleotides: TGTGCCAGCAGCCCCCGGACGGAGCGTCTATGGGGGTCGGAACTGTTTTTT. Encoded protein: CASSPRTERLWGSELFF.

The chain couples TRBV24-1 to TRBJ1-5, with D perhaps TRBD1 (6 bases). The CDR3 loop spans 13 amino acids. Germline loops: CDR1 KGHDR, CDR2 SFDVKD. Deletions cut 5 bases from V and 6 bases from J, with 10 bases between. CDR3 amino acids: CATSGGGVQPQHF. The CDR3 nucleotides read TGTGCCACCAGTGGAGGGGGGGTTCAGCCCCAGCATTTT.

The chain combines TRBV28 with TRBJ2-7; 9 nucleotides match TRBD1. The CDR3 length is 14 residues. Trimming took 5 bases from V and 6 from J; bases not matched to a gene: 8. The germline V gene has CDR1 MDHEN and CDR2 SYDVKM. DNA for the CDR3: TGTGCCAGCAGTCACAGACAGGGGGTGGGCGAGCAGTACGTC. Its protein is CASSHRQGVGEQYV.

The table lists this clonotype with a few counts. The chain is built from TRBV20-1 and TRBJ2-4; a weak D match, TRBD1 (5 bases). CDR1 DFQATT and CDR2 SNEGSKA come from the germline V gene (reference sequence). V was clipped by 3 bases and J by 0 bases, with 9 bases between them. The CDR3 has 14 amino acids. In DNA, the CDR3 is TGCAGTGCTAGGCAGGGTCTAGCCAAAAACATTCAGTACTTC. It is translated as CSARQGLAKNIQYF.

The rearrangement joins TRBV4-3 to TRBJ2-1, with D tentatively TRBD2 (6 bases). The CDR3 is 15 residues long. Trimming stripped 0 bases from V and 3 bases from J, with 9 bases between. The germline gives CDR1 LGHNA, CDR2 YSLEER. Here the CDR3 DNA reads TGCGCCAGCAGCCAAGATCGGGGGTACTACAATGAGCAGTTCTTC. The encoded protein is CASSQDRGYYNEQFF.

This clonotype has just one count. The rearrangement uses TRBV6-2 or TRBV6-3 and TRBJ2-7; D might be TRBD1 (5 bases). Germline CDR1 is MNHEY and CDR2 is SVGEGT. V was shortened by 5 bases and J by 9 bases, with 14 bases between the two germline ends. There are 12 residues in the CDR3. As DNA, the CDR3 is TGTGCCAGCAGTCTAGACAGCGTCGGGCAGTACGTC. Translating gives CASSLDSVGQYV.

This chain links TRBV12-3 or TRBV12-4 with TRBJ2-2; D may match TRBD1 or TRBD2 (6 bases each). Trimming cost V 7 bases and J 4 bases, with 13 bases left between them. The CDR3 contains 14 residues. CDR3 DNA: TGTGCCAGCAAATTGGGGGGCCGCACCGGGGAGCTGTTTTTT. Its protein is CASKLGGRTGELFF.